The clone carrying this T cell receptor (beta chain) appeared once. These data are taken from a study of control samples from healthy donors and cancer patients. Trimming took 4 bases from V and 0 from J; bases not matched to a gene: 3. Germline CDR1 SGHDT, CDR2 YYEEEE. The CDR3 length is 15 residues. This table comes from immunoSEQ multiplex PCR, and its TCRdb copy is limited to in-frame clones, with some not included. The table lists 70,000 to 80,000 clones, roughly 84% of them singletons. The rearrangement links TRBV5-6 to TRBJ2-7; TRBD2 aligns across 11 bases. This sequence originates from a woman between 45 and 60 years old in good health. Sequencing was performed on blood. DNA of the CDR3: TGTGCCAGCAGCGTCACTAGCGGGAGCTCCTACGAGCAGTACTTC. It specifies CASSVTSGSSYEQYF.